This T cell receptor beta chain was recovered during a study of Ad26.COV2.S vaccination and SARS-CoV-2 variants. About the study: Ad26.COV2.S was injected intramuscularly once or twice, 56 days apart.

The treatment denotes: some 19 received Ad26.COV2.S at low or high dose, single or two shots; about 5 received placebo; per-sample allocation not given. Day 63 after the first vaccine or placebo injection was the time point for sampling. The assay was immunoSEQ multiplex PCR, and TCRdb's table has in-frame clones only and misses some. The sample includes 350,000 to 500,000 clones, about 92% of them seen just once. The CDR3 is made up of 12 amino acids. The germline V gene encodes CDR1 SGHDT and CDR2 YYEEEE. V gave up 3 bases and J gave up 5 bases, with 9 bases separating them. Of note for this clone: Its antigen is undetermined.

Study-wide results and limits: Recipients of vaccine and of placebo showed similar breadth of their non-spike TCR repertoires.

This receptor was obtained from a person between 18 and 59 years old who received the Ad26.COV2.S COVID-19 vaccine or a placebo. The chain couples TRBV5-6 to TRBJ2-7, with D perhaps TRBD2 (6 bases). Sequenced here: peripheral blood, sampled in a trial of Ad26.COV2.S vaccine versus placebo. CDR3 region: CASSWREDEQYF. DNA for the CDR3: TGTGCCAGCAGCTGGAGGGAGGACGAGCAGTACTTC.